This TCR beta chain is from a study of T cells after posttransplantation cyclophosphamide listed by TCRdb under 2016. Broadly, across the study: Using TRB sequencing, the study followed how the T cell repertoire reconstituted after myeloablative bone marrow transplantation in which posttransplantation cyclophosphamide served as GVHD prophylaxis. Samples from approximately 37 PTCy-treated patients, along with samples from some 17 of their related bone marrow donors, underwent antigen receptor sequencing. Blood from all 35 or so PTCy patients with 1-year posttransplant specimens was subjected to TRB sequencing. Up to about 3 additional blood samples from 2 to 5.2 years after transplant were also TRB-sequenced in 3 patients, as was pretransplant blood from a handful of patients. Because TRA and TRB clonality correlated tightly in 10 or so samples, the subsequent TCR analyses were limited to TRB only. Public TRB sequences were compared against a database of over 3,000 sequences linked to responses to pathogens, tumor antigens, self-antigens and alloantigens. The investigation overall reported the following: Donor-recipient similarity was low at 1-2 months but rose over the first year, and later blood repertoires were often dominated by donor CD8+ memory clones. Across approximately 41 patients, TRB clonality was highly associated with recipient CMV seropositivity and CMV reactivation, and PTCy diversity was similar to diversity in CNI/methotrexate controls. The TRB repertoires of T cells infiltrating skin or the GI tract showed only limited overlap with the TRB repertoires found in blood.

Of note for this clone: Its target antigen remains unknown. Within one base of it there is no much larger clone, and no base qualities were kept.

Cut back by 6 bases and 3 bases, the V and J ends lie 9 bases apart. Counted from cysteine to phenylalanine, this CDR3 has 13 amino acids. The only DNA kept is the CDR3, 39 bases in frame from the first base. CDR1 and CDR2, per the germline V gene (reference sequence), are MNHEY and SMNVEV. Genomic DNA was used for TRB sequencing, which was performed with the immunoSEQ assay at survey resolution or with the hsTCRB kit. The paper's data handling went like this. The immunoSEQ software handled initial read processing, and the LymphoSeq R package was used for repertoire analyses. Clonality was computed as 1 minus normalized Shannon entropy, and a Gini coefficient was also calculated for each TRB dataset. Phenotypes of unsorted samples were inferred by mapping TRB sequences from sorted subsets of the recipient or donor onto the same recipient's unsorted samples. Drawn from immuneACCESS, this table holds only the in-frame rearrangements with V and J called that TCRdb kept. Clones are partly lost; checked studies trace under half to an unresolved V gene and leave the rest unexplained. The V and J calls and the clone size are those of that table, but D and trimming were determined from the DNA. The sample table shows about 19,000 clones, and roughly 87% are seen once. The ten largest clonotypes hold about 7% of the sample.

In light of the paper, this sample's treatment or condition label describes: high-dose cyclophosphamide on days +3 and +4 as single-agent GVHD prophylaxis. PTCy patients received busulfan and fludarabine conditioning, a related or unrelated marrow graft, and cyclophosphamide on days +3 and +4. The PTCy-treated patients were drawn from a prospective, multi-institutional clinical trial. Peripheral blood and bone marrow mononuclear cells were isolated by Ficoll-Hypaque density centrifugation and cryopreserved. The TCR sequence derives from a female patient between 40 and 50 years old who received an allogeneic stem cell transplant from a related donor, was CMV-positive, and had no GVHD. After a transplant, some T cells may be the graft donor's own cells. The chain was built from TRBV27 and TRBJ1-5, with a weak D call of TRBD1 (5 bases match). The sample in question was PBMCs, obtained after allogeneic stem cell transplant with posttransplant cyclophosphamide. The CDR3 loop reads CASRGRINQPQHF. The sequence in DNA is TGTGCCAGCAGGGGGCGGATCAATCAGCCCCAGCATTTT.